This TCR beta chain was documented in a study of T cell repertoires in cytomegalovirus infection. Study-level background: Evidence of both CMV infection and a matching HLA type came from public TCR beta signatures.

As concerns this clonotype: What it binds is unknown.

A single record per CDR3 protein comes from TCRdb applying MiXCR to the reads. The data show approximately 74,000 distinct CDR3 sequences, with roughly 40% seen just once and approximately 93% held by the top ten. The CDR3 has 15 residues. V lost 1 base, J lost 7 bases, and 4 bases stayed unmatched. Sequencing was performed on CD8+ T cells from cultured PBMCs, taken from culture after CMV antigen stimulation. This chain joins TRBV12-3 or TRBV12-4 and TRBJ2-1; 10 bases are shared with TRBD2. This receptor was obtained from a human donor in good health (CMV status not recorded). Some clones in this sample may be carry-over from other donors' samples. The CDR3 DNA reads as TGTGCCAGCAGTTTAGAAGCGGGGGGGAGGAATGAGCAGTTCTTC. Amino acid sequence: CASSLEAGGRNEQFF.